The source of this T cell receptor beta chain is a study of HIV-infected patients and healthy controls. Deletions cut 2 bases from V and 5 bases from J, with 17 bases between. CDR1 LNHDA and CDR2 SQIVND come from the germline V gene (reference sequence). CDR3 length equals 16 residues. Via MiXCR, TCRdb re-called the 5' RACE reads, giving one row per CDR3 protein. The sample shows around 58,000 distinct CDR3 sequences, 15% to 20% of them seen only once. The chain employs TRBV19 and TRBJ2-3, with D perhaps given as TRBD1 or TRBD2 (5 bases each). The TCR sequence derives from a human donor in good health. Source material: CD4+ T cells from blood. The chain's CDR3 is CASSIYGAVRGDTQYF. The CDR3 DNA is TGTGCCAGTAGTATATACGGGGCAGTACGGGGAGATACGCAGTATTTT.